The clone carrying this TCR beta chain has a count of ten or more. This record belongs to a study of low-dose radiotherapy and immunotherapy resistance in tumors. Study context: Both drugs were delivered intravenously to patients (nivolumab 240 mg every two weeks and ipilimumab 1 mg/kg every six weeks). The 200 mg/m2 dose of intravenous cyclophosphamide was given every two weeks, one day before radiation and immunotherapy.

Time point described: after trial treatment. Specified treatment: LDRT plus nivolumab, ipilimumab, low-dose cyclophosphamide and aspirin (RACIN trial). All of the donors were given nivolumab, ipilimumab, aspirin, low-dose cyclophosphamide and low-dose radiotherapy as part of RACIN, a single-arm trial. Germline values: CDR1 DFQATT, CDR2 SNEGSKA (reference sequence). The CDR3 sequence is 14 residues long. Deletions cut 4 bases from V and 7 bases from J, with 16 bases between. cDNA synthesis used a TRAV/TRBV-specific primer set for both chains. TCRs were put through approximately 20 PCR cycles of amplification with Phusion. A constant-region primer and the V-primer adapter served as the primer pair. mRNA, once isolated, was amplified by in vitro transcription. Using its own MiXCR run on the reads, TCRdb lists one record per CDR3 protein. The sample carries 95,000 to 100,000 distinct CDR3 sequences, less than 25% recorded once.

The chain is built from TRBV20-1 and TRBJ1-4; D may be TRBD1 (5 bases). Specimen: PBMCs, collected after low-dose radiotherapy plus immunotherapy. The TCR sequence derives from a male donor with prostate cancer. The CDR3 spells CSAIPGAGAEKLFF. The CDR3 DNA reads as TGCAGTGCTATCCCCGGCGCCGGGGCTGAAAAACTGTTTTTT.